These T cell receptor beta chains were read from a single sample in a study of lymphopenia after photon versus proton radiotherapy. The table came from immunoSEQ multiplex PCR; TCRdb's copy has only in-frame clones and leaves some out. Altogether some 16,000 clones are present, about 85% being singletons, with the ten largest covering 55% to 70%. The sequences come from peripheral blood, collected from a patient treated with proton-based radiotherapy. The receptors stem from a woman between 55 and 75 years old with cholangiocarcinoma. Some clones in this sample may be carry-over from other donors' samples. CDR3s include the opening cysteine and the closing phenylalanine or tryptophan. Each record gives: V gene, D gene, J gene, clone size, CDR3 protein, CDR3 DNA. The D gene is left open where the match is weak. Size is omitted from some rows. Given values are once, few, many or a class for expanded clones.

>TRBV6-5|TRBD2|TRBJ2-1|NA
CASSYSTSGHNEQFF
TGTGCCAGCAGTTACTCGACTAGCGGCCACAATGAGCAGTTCTTC
>TRBV5-1|TRBD1|TRBJ1-2|NA
CASSRRDSPTYGYTF
TGCGCCAGCAGCCGTCGGGACAGCCCTACCTATGGCTACACCTTC
>TRBV5-1|NA|TRBJ2-3|NA
CASSLEGVASTDTQYF
TGCGCCAGCAGCCTGGAGGGGGTAGCGAGCACAGATACGCAGTATTTT
>TRBV2|NA|TRBJ1-1|medium-sized
CASSDAAEAFF
TGTGCCAGCAGTGATGCAGCTGAAGCTTTCTTT
>TRBV5-4|TRBD1|TRBJ2-5|once
CASSHRDRDESTQYF
TGTGCCAGCAGCCACCGGGACAGGGATGAATCGACCCAGTACTTC
>TRBV5-1|NA|TRBJ2-3|NA
CASSGGLLADTQYF
TGCGCCAGCAGCGGGGGCCTATTGGCAGATACGCAGTATTTT
>TRBV18|TRBD1|TRBJ1-1|NA
CASSPKGANTEAFF
TGTGCCAGCTCACCAAAGGGGGCGAACACTGAAGCTTTCTTT
>TRBV30|TRBD1|TRBJ1-2|NA
CAWRRGQVNYGYTF
TGTGCCTGGAGGAGAGGACAGGTCAACTATGGCTACACCTTC
>TRBV18|NA|TRBJ2-3|once
CASSPPSTDTQYF
TGTGCCAGCTCACCACCCAGCACAGATACGCAGTATTTT
>TRBV4-3|NA|TRBJ2-1|NA
CASSPSTSSYNEQFF
TGCGCCAGCAGCCCTTCGACTAGCTCCTACAATGAGCAGTTCTTC
>TRBV5-1|NA|TRBJ2-5|NA
CASSLVGMQETQYF
TGCGCCAGCAGCTTGGTGGGGATGCAAGAGACCCAGTACTTC
>TRBV4-1|NA|TRBJ2-4|NA
CASSQGPRRTLAKNIQYF
TGCGCCAGCAGCCAAGGTCCCCGCCGAACCCTAGCCAAAAACATTCAGTACTTC
>TRBV5-4|TRBD1|TRBJ2-5|NA
CASSPPDRGTQETQYF
TGTGCCAGCAGCCCGCCGGACAGGGGAACACAGGAGACCCAGTACTTC
>TRBV9|TRBD1|TRBJ1-6|NA
CASSVESTGNSPLHF
TGTGCCAGCAGCGTAGAGTCGACAGGGAATTCACCCCTCCACTTT
>TRBV29-1|NA|TRBJ2-2|NA
CSVEPPNTGELFF
TGCAGCGTTGAACCACCTAACACCGGGGAGCTGTTTTTT
>TRBV4-1|TRBD1|TRBJ1-1|NA
CASSLTGTGLNTEAFF
TGCGCCAGCAGCCTTACCGGGACAGGGCTGAACACTGAAGCTTTCTTT
>TRBV5-6|NA|TRBJ2-7|NA
CASSFGYEQYF
TGTGCCAGCAGCTTTGGCTACGAGCAGTACTTC
>TRBV5-1|NA|TRBJ2-1|NA
CASSIPGGTYNEQFF
TGCGCCAGCAGCATTCCGGGCGGAACCTACAATGAGCAGTTCTTC
>TRBV7-6|NA|TRBJ2-1|NA
CASSLVVPTLYNEQFF
TGTGCCAGCAGCTTAGTCGTCCCCACTCTCTACAATGAGCAGTTCTTC
>TRBV30|NA|TRBJ1-6|NA
CAWSEVSSPLHF
TGTGCCTGGAGTGAAGTGTCCTCACCCCTCCACTTT
>TRBV27|NA|TRBJ1-2|few
CASSLMRNYGYTF
TGTGCCAGCAGTTTAATGAGAAACTATGGCTACACCTTC
>TRBV19|NA|TRBJ2-1|NA
CASSIQEGTYNEQFF
TGTGCCAGTAGTATTCAGGAGGGGACCTACAATGAGCAGTTCTTC
>TRBV5-4|NA|TRBJ1-2|NA
CASSLEGQVDYGYTF
TGTGCCAGCAGCTTGGAGGGTCAAGTAGACTATGGCTACACCTTC
>TRBV7-9|NA|TRBJ1-4|medium-sized
CASSSWGHPEKLFF
TGTGCCAGCAGCTCATGGGGCCACCCAGAAAAACTGTTTTTT
>TRBV6-5|NA|TRBJ1-1|NA
CASINGAGYTEAFF
TGTGCCAGCATCAACGGCGCGGGATACACTGAAGCTTTCTTT
>TRBV6-5|NA|TRBJ1-3|NA
CASRTLGGSGNTIYF
TGTGCCAGCAGAACGCTAGGAGGCTCTGGAAACACCATATATTTT
>TRBV9|NA|TRBJ2-5|NA
CASSPTGEGETQYF
TGTGCCAGCAGCCCCACGGGCGAGGGAGAGACCCAGTACTTC
>TRBV29-1|TRBD1|TRBJ2-5|NA
CSVGTGEETQYF
TGCAGCGTGGGGACAGGGGAAGAGACCCAGTACTTC
>TRBV9|NA|TRBJ2-1|few
CASSVEAGRGAGEQFF
TGTGCCAGCAGCGTAGAGGCGGGAAGGGGCGCGGGTGAGCAGTTCTTC
>TRBV7-3|NA|TRBJ2-2|NA
CASSRTNTGELFF
TGTGCCAGCAGCCGTACCAATACCGGGGAGCTGTTTTTT
>TRBV27|NA|TRBJ2-4|NA
CASSYRRGNIQYF
TGTGCCAGCAGTTACAGGAGAGGGAACATTCAGTACTTC
>TRBV2|TRBD2|TRBJ2-7|once
CASSEGTSGKDEQYF
TGTGCCAGCAGTGAGGGGACTAGCGGGAAGGATGAGCAGTACTTC
>TRBV19|NA|TRBJ2-3|NA
CASQKADTFLSPDTQYF
TGTGCCAGTCAAAAAGCGGATACCTTTTTGAGCCCAGATACGCAGTATTTT
>TRBV6-1|NA|TRBJ2-2|NA
CASRNTGVAGELFF
TGTGCCAGCAGGAATACGGGGGTGGCCGGGGAGCTGTTTTTT